This T cell receptor beta chain was sequenced in a study of shared clonotypes between healthy human individuals. This CDR3 spans 14 amino acids. V was shortened by 0 bases and J by 0 bases, with 5 bases between the two germline ends. CDR1 MNHEY and CDR2 SVGAGI come from the germline V gene. Around 30,000 T cell genomes, or around 300 ng DNA, went into unsorted PBMC replicate PCRs. Assay: immunoSEQ multiplex PCR; the TCRdb copy retains only in-frame clones and omits some. Of some 470,000 clones in the sample, about 82% were seen once. In the case of this clone: Other DNA sequences in this specimen translate into the identical CDR3.

The chain recombines TRBV6-5 with TRBJ1-1, with D perhaps TRBD1 (5 bases). Sequences were obtained from PBMCs. This receptor was obtained from a woman aged 40 to 50 in good health. Some clones in this sample may be carry-over from other donors' samples. The CDR3 is CASSYSRVNTEAFF. The CDR3 nucleotides read TGTGCCAGCAGTTACTCCAGGGTGAACACTGAAGCTTTCTTT.